The clone carrying this T cell receptor beta chain has a count of ten or more. The CDR3 length is 17 residues. CDR1 is LGHDT and CDR2 is YNNKEL in the germline V gene (reference sequence). V lost 0 bases and J 1 base, leaving 13 bases between the germline ends. The sample is drawn from a study of neurological immune-mediated disorders. TCRdb re-called the 5' RACE reads with MiXCR, one entry per CDR3 protein. The data hold approximately 68,000 distinct CDR3 sequences, with approximately 5% observed a single time. The V gene is TRBV3-1, the J gene TRBJ2-1; weak D call: TRBD2 (5 bases). This sequence was found in a woman in her sixties or seventies with multiple sclerosis. Sequences were obtained from PBMCs. CDR3 region: CASSQDFGSGSYNEQFF. CDR3 DNA: TGTGCCAGCAGCCAAGATTTTGGCAGCGGATCCTACAATGAGCAGTTCTTC.